A selection of T cell receptor beta chains follows, all from one sample in a study of blood T cell repertoires in COVID-19. Sequenced by immunoSEQ multiplex PCR; TCRdb stores in-frame clones only, minus some. The sample holds 150,000 to 200,000 clones, 75% to 90% seen once. Sequences were obtained from peripheral blood. Receptor source: a man in his forties with acute or convalescent COVID-19. Both conserved end residues are trimmed from each CDR3. Not all rows give a size; the values are once, few, many and, for expanded clones, a class.

size	J	V	CDR3
.	TRBJ1-1	TRBV6-5	ASSYIGTDTEAF
once	TRBJ2-2	TRBV12-3/TRBV12-4	ASSLTRPGELF
.	TRBJ1-5	TRBV27	ASSLESNQPQH
once	TRBJ2-5	TRBV19	ASSMGLAKQETQY
.	TRBJ1-3	TRBV5-4	ASSPRGFGNTIY
once	TRBJ2-7	TRBV25-1	ASSQGGSWYEQY
few	TRBJ2-7	TRBV10-3	AISGQGYEQY
.	TRBJ2-3	TRBV5-1	ASSSGQGADRTDTQY
.	TRBJ2-2	TRBV7-9	ASSLKTGGASGERGELF
.	TRBJ2-3	TRBV29-1	SVELAGGLSTDTQY
few	TRBJ1-1	TRBV23-1	ASIGGREKETEAF
.	TRBJ1-4	TRBV12-5	ASGTGLAEKLF
.	TRBJ1-3	TRBV7-2	ASSSGQGGGNTIY
.	TRBJ1-5	TRBV7-2	ASSLGNRGNQPQH
.	TRBJ1-5	TRBV3-1/TRBV3-2	ASSQDIVEGMIEPQH